The present entry profiles one T cell receptor beta chain with its context. Only a few counts were recorded for this clonotype. It lacks a known antigen. No base quality values were provided; no much bigger clone lies one nucleotide off. This entry is derived from a study of blood T cells in healthy people across ages (dated by TCRdb to between 2014 and 2016). About the study as a whole: In model experiments, template switching captured about one uniquely barcoded TCR beta cDNA molecule for every two T cells. Donors were grouped into four age groups: young (average approximately 15 years), middle-aged (approximately 41), aged (over 55) and long-lived (82). To avoid experimental bias, donors of different ages were distributed randomly across sequencing lanes. To track age-related changes in TCR beta repertoire diversity, the study relied on deep sequencing normalized with unique cDNA molecular identifiers. Two additional independent replicas of 1 million unique cDNA reads from the same blood draw were analyzed for two donors (one aged 18 to 30 and one aged 80 or older). Summary of the overall study and its limitations: Compared with the aged group, the long-lived group had more naive CD4+ T cells, fewer expanded clones and increased TCR diversity, a pattern suggesting age selection. Estimates of total diversity from one million sequenced T cells were regarded as lower bounds and underestimates. Bulk unsorted PBMC profiling prevented conclusive comparison of naive and antigen-experienced compartments. As age increased, observed TCR beta diversity per million T cells dropped in a roughly linear way, and a significant reduction was already evident by age about 36. Because donor CMV infection status was unknown, age-related changes in expanded clonotypes were potentially confounded. The percentage of naive T cells measured by flow cytometry correlated strongly with observed TCR beta diversity.

Libraries were made using 5' RACE. The reads were generated on an Illumina HiSeq 2500. The second PCR ran for roughly 7 to 12 cycles and used a J-beta primer mix along with a sample-barcoded 5' primer. A template-switch 5' adaptor carrying 12 random nucleotides introduced a unique molecular identifier onto each TCR beta cDNA molecule. Each sample yielded at least 2.5 million CDR3-containing paired-end reads. The Mint cDNA synthesis kit, primed by a TRBC-specific oligonucleotide, was used to synthesize first-strand cDNA from all RNA. All cDNA was treated with uracil-DNA glycosylase and then went through a first 18-cycle PCR with the universal primers M1SS and BC2_uni_R. As for the original processing: Each sample was normalized by randomly selecting 1 million high-quality reads, each carrying a distinct molecular identifier. Reads with shared molecular identifiers were discarded instead of being binned into consensus sequences. MiTCR, with a Q25 quality threshold and the strictest error-elimination algorithm, was used for CDR3 identification, clonotype clustering and error correction. A nonparametric unseen species model using Euler transformation provided a lower-bound estimate of total TCR beta diversity. TCRdb trimmed the raw reads at Q25, called clones with MiXCR and kept productive beta chains. Every entry covers one CDR3 protein and lists the most common genes and DNA from its rows. These V and J calls originate from TCRdb's pipeline instead of the authors' own analysis. The sample records hundreds of thousands of distinct CDR3 sequences, more than 55% of which are singletons. In total, the top ten clones hold about 26% of the sample.

The 40 or so donors, aged about 6 to 100 years, were systemically healthy Caucasian individuals from Russia. Each donor gave about 10 milliliters of peripheral blood, drawn into EDTA-treated Vacutainer tubes. Ficoll-Paque density-gradient centrifugation was used to isolate PBMCs, with at least 7 million per sample. Trizol reagent was used to extract total RNA from the PBMCs, yielding at least 5 micrograms per sample. Naive CD45RAhigh/CD27high T cell percentages were measured by flow cytometry on a PBMC aliquot from every donor. The germline V gene gives CDR1 as SGHTA and CDR2 as FQGNSA. From the cysteine up to the phenylalanine, the CDR3 has a length of 12 residues. Only the CDR3 DNA stays, 36 bases, in frame from base 1. Clipping removes 4 bases from V and 13 bases from J, with 7 as the unmatched junction base count.

This clonotype originated in a man aged 40-49 years in good health. This receptor chain uses TRBV7-2 and TRBJ2-4, with 7 bases aligning to TRBD2. Sequenced material: blood. The DNA sequence follows: TGTGCCAGCAGCTCGGGAGGTCCTGTCCAGTACTTC. It translates as CASSSGGPVQYF.